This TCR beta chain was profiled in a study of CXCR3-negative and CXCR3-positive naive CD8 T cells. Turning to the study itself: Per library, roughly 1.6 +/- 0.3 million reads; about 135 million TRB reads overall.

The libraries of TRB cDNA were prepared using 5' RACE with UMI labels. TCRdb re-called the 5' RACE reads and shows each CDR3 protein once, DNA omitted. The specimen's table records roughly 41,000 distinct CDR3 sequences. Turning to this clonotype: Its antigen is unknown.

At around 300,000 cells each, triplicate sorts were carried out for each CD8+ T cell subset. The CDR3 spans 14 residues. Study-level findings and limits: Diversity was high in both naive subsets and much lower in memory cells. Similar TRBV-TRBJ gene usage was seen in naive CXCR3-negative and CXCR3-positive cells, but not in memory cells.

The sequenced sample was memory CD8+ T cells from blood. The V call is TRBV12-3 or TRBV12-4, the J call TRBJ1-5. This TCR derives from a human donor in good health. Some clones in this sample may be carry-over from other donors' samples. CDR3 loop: CASSREGSEGPQHF.